This T cell receptor beta chain came from a study of T cells in Graves' hyperthyroidism and ophthalmopathy. This clonotype was picked up a small number of times. What it binds is unknown. Germline values: CDR1 KGHDR, CDR2 SFDVKD. This CDR3 is 15 amino acids long. V lost 4 bases to trimming and J lost 5 bases; unmatched junction nucleotides: 7. General study findings and limits: Stable hyperthyroidism and ophthalmopathy were separated using 13 V-J signatures.

Amplification yielded TCR beta CDR3 regions, with RNA transcripts as the source. TCR CDR3 regions were first amplified by RT-PCR with HTBI primers. TCRdb recomputed calls from the multiplex PCR reads with MiXCR, one row per CDR3 protein. The table lists fewer than 750,000 distinct CDR3 sequences, roughly 15% of them singletons, with around 12% in the top ten. The sample taken for sequencing was blood. V usage is TRBV24-1 and J usage is TRBJ2-1; 7 bases fit TRBD2. The sequence was collected from a woman aged 50 to 65 with Graves' ophthalmopathy. CDR3 DNA: TGTGCCACCAGTGAGTCGGGGAGGGCCGACAATGAGCAGTTCTTC. Translating it yields CATSESGRADNEQFF.